This entry concerns a single T cell receptor beta chain. Its antigen is undetermined. Compared with germline, one end of the junction differs, possibly owing to a read error. This specimen belongs to a study of cytotoxic CD8 clonotypes in ibrutinib-treated CLL. This CDR3 comprises 15 residues. Germline CDR1 PRHDT, CDR2 FYEKMQ (reference sequence). Produced via immunoSEQ multiplex PCR; TCRdb's table is partial and in-frame only. Of roughly 15,000 clones in the sample, 80% to 85% were seen once. Study results and limitations: Clonality increased at ibrutinib response and stayed stable in sustained remission. At progression, however, it fell back toward baseline. While tracking circulating CD8+ T-cell counts, baseline clonality exceeded that of age-matched healthy donors.

The chain carries TRBV13 and TRBJ2-2; a weak D match, TRBD2 (5 bases). The material sequenced was PBMCs, taken before ibrutinib treatment. The TCR sequence derives from a human donor with chronic lymphocytic leukemia. The CDR3 is CASSLVSGGAFTPIF. The DNA of the CDR3 is TGTGCCAGCAGCTTAGTATCAGGAGGCGCGTTCACGCCTATTTTT.